The 2 T cell receptor beta chains in this list originate from one sample, sequenced in a study of blood T cell repertoires in COVID-19. Using immunoSEQ multiplex PCR, the repertoire was profiled, and TCRdb retains in-frame clones only, with some absent. The profile shows over 50,000 clones, about nine tenths of them singletons. Specimen: peripheral blood. Receptor source: a man aged 45-65 years with active COVID-19.

The chain combines TRBV6-6 with TRBJ1-5; 7 bases are shared with TRBD1. Germline trimming cut 6 bases from V and 6 bases from J; bases unmatched to any gene: 11. The CDR3 is made up of 15 amino acids. Looked up from germline, CDR1 is MNHNY and CDR2 is SVGAGI (reference sequence). The CDR3 sequence is CASRRQGSRGQPQHF. The DNA for the CDR3 is TGTGCCAGCAGACGACAGGGAAGTAGGGGTCAGCCCCAGCATTTT.

V is TRBV29-1 and J is TRBJ1-1, with D perhaps TRBD1 (5 bases). Germline-derived CDR1 and CDR2 are SQVTM and ANQGSEA. Trimming removed 6 bases at V and 6 bases at J, with 20 bases between. CDR3 size: 14 residues. The CDR3 sequence is CSVLVTDVKPEAFF. In nucleotides, the CDR3 is TGCAGCGTCCTCGTGACAGACGTCAAGCCTGAAGCTTTCTTT.